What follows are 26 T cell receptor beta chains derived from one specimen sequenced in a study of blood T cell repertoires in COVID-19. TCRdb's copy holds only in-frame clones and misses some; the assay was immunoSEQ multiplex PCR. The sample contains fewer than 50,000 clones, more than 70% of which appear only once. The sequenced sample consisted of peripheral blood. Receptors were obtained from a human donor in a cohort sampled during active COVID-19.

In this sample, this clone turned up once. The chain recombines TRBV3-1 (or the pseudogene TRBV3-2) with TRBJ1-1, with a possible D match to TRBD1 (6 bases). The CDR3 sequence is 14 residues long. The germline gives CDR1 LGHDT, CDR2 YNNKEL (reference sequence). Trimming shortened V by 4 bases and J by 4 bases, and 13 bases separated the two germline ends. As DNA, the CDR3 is TGTGCCAGCAGCCTACAGGGTCGGGGCACTGAAGCTTTCTTT. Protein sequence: CASSLQGRGTEAFF.

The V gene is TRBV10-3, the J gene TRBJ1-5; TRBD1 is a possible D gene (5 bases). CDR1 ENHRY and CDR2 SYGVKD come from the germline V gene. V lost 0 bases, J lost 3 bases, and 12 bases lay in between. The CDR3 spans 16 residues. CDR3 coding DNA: TGTGCCATCAGTGAGTCGGGAGGGACCGCCAATCAGCCCCAGCATTTT. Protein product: CAISESGGTANQPQHF.

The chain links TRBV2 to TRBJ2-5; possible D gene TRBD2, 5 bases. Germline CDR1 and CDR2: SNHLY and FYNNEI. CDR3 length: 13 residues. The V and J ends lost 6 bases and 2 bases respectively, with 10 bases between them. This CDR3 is CASSPTGQETQYF. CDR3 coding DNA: TGTGCCAGCAGCCCGACGGGGCAAGAGACCCAGTACTTC.

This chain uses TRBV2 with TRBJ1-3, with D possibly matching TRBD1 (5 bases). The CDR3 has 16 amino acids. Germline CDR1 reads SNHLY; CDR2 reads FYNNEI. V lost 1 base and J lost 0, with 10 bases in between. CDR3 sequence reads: CASSEVEGHSGNTIYF. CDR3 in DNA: TGTGCCAGCAGTGAAGTGGAGGGGCACTCTGGAAACACCATATATTTT.

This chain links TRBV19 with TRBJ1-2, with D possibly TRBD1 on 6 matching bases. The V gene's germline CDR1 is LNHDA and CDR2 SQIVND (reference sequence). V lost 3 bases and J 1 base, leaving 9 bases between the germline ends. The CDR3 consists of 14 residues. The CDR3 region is CASSITRGNYGYTF. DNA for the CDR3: TGTGCCAGTAGTATTACCAGGGGTAACTATGGCTACACCTTC.

The CDR3 loop reads CASSEILGASSGANVLTF. The CDR3, as DNA: TGTGCCAGCAGTGAAATATTAGGGGCAAGCTCTGGGGCCAACGTCCTGACTTTC. The genes are TRBV6-1 and TRBJ2-6; perhaps TRBD1 as D (5 bases). V was shortened by 2 bases and J by 0 bases, with 14 bases between the two germline ends. CDR1 and CDR2 (germline): MNHNS, SASEGT. This CDR3 has 18 residues.

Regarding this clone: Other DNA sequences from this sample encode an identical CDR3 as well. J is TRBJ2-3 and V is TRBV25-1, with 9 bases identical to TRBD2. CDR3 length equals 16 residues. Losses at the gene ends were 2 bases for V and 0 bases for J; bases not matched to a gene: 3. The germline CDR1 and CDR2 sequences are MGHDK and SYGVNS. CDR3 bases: TGTGCCAGCAGTGAAGGACTAGCGTTGAGCACAGATACGCAGTATTTT. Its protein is CASSEGLALSTDTQYF. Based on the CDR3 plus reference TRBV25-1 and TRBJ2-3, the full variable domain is EADIYQTPRYLVIGTGKKITLECSQTMGHDKMYWYQQDPGMELHLIHYSYGVNSTEKGDLSSESTVSRIRTEHFPLTLESARPSHTSQYLCASSEGLALSTDTQYFGPGTRLTVL.

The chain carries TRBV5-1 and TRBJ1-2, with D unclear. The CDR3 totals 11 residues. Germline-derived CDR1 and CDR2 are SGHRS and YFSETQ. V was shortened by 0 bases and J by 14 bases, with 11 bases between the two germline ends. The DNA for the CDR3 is TGCGCCAGCAGCTTGGATCGGGATTGGACCTTC. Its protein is CASSLDRDWTF.

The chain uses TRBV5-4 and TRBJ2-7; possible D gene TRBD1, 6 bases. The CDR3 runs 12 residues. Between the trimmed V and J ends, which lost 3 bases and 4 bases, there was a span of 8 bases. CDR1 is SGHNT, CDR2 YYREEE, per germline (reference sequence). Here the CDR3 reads CASSSTGYEQYF. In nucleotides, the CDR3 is TGTGCCAGCAGCTCGACAGGTTACGAGCAGTACTTC.

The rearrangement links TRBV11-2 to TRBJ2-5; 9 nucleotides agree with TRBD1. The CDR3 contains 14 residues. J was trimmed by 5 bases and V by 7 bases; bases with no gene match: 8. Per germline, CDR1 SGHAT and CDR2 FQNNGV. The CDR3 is CASTVQGAGETQYF. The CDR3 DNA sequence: TGTGCCAGCACCGTACAGGGGGCGGGGGAGACCCAGTACTTC.

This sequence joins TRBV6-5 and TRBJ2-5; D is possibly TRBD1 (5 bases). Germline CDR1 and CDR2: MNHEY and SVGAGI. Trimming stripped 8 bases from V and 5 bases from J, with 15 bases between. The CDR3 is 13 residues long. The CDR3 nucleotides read TGTGCCAGCGATCAGCCAGGGTTGGAGACCCAGTACTTC. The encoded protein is CASDQPGLETQYF.

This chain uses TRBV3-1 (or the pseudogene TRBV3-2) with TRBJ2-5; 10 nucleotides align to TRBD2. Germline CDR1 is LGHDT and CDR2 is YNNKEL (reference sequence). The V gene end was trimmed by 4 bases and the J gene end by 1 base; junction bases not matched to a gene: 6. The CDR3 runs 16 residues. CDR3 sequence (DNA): TGTGCCAGCAGCCTACGGACTAGCGGTACCCAAGAGACCCAGTACTTC. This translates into CASSLRTSGTQETQYF.

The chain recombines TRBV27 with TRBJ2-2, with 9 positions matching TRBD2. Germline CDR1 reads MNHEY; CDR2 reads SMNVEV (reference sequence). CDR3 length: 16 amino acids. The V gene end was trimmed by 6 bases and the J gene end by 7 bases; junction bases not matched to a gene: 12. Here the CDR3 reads CASRPWGGGGRGELFF. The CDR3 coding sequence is TGTGCCAGCAGGCCTTGGGGCGGGGGGGGACGCGGGGAGCTGTTTTTT.

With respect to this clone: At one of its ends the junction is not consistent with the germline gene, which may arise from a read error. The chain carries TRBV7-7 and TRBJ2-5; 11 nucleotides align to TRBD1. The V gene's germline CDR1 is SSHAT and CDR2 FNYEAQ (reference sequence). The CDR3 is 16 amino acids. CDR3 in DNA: TGTGCTAGCAGCTTAGTGGGACAGGGGGTCCAAGAGACCCAGTACTTC. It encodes CASSLVGQGVQETQYF. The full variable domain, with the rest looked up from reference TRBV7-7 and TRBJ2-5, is GAGVSQSPRYKVTKRGQDVTLRCDPISSHATLYWYQQALGQGPEFLTYFNYEAQPDKSGLPSDRFSAERPEGSISTLTIQRTEQRDSAMYRCASSLVGQGVQETQYFGPGTRLLVL.

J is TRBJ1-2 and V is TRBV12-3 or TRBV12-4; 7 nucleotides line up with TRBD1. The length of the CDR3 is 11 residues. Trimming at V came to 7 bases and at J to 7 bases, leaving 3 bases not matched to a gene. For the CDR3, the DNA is TGTGCCAGCAACACAGGGGTTGGCTACACCTTC. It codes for CASNTGVGYTF.

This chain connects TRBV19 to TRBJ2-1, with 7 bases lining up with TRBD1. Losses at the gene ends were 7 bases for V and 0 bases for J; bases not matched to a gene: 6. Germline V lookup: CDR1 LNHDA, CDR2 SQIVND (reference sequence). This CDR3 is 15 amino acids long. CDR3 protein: CASKNSGGSYNEQFF. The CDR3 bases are TGTGCCAGTAAAAACTCAGGGGGCTCCTACAATGAGCAGTTCTTC.

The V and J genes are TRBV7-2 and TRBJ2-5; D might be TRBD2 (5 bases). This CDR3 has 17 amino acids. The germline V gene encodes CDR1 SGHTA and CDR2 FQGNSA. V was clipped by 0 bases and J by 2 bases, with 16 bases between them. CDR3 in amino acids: CASSLAVLARIQETQYF. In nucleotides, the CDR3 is TGTGCCAGCAGCTTAGCCGTATTAGCGCGAATACAAGAGACCCAGTACTTC.

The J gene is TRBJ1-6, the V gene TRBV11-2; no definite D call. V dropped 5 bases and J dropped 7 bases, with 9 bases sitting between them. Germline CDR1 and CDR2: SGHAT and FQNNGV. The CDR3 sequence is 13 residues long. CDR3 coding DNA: TGTGCCAGCAGCCCGGACTGGAATTCACCCCTCCACTTT. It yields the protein CASSPDWNSPLHF.

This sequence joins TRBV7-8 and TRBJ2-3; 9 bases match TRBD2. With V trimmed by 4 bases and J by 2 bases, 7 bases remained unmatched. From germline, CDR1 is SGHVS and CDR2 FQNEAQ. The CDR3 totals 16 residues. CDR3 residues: CASSYSGTSYTDTQYF. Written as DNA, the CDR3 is TGTGCCAGCAGCTACTCCGGGACTAGCTACACAGATACGCAGTATTTT.

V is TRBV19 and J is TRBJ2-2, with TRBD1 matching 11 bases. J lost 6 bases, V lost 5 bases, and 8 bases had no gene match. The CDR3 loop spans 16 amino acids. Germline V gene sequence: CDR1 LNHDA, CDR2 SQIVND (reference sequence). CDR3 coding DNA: TGTGCCAGTAGTCTGGACAGGGGGCGCAAGTCCGGGGAGCTGTTTTTT. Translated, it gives CASSLDRGRKSGELFF.

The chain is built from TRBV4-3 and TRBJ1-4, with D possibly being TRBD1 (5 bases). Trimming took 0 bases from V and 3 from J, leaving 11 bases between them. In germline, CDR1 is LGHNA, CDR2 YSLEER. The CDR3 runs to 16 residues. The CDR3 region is CASSQDGGAANEKLFF. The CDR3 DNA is TGCGCCAGCAGCCAAGATGGCGGGGCGGCTAATGAAAAACTGTTTTTT.

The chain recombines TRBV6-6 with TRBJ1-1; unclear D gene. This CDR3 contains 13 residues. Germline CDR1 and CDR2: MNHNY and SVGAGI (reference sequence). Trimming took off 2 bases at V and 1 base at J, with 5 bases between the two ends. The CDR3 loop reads CASSYAANTEAFF. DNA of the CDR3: TGTGCCAGCAGTTACGCGGCGAACACTGAAGCTTTCTTT.

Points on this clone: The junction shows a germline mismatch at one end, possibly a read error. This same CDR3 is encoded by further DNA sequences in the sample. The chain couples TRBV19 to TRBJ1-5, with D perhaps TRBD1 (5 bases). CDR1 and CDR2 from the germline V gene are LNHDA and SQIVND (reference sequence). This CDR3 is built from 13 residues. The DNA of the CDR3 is TGTGCCAGTAGCAGGGACTTCCTTCAGCCTCAGCATTTT. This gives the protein CASSRDFLQPQHF.

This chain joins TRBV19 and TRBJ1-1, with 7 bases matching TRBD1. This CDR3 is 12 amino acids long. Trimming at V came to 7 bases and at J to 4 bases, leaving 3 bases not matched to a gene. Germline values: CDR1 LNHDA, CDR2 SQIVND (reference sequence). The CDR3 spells CASNRGGTEAFF. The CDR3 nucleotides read TGTGCCAGTAACAGGGGTGGCACTGAAGCTTTCTTT.

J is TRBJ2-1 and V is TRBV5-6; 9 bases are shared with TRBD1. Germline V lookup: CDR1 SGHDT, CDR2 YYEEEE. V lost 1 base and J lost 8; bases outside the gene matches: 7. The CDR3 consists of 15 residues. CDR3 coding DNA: TGTGCCAGCAGCTTGACGGGACAGGGTCACGATGAGCAGTTCTTC. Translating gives CASSLTGQGHDEQFF.

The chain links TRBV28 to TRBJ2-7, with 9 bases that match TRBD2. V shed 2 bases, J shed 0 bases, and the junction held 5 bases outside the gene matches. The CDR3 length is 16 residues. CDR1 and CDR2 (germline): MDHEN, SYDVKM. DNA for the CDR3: TGTGCCAGCAGTTTACCGCGGACTAGCGCCTCCTACGAGCAGTACTTC. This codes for CASSLPRTSASYEQYF.